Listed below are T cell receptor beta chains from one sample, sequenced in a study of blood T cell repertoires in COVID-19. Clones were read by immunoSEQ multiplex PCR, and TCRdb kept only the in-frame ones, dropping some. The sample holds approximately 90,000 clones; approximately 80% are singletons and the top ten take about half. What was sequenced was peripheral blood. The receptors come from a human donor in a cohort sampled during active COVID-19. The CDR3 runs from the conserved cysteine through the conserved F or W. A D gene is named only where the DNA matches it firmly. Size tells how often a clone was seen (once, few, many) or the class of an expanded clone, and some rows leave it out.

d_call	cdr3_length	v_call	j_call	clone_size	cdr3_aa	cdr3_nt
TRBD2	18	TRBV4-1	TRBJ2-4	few	CASSQGLAGALAKNIQYF	TGCGCCAGCAGCCAGGGACTAGCGGGGGCCCTAGCCAAAAACATTCAGTACTTC
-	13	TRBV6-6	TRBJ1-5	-	CASSIILNQPQHF	TGTGCCAGCAGTATAATCCTGAATCAGCCCCAGCATTTT
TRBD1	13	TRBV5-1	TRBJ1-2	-	CASSLDRSHGYTF	TGCGCCAGCAGCCTGGACAGGTCGCATGGCTACACCTTC
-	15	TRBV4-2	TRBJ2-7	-	CASSQAAWYTYEQYF	TGTGCCAGCAGCCAAGCCGCGTGGTATACCTACGAGCAGTACTTC
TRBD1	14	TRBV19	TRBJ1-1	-	CASTMEGRQGGAFF	TGTGCCAGTACCATGGAGGGAAGACAGGGGGGAGCTTTCTTT
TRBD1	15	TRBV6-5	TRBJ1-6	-	CASSTGTERVSPLHF	TGTGCCAGCAGTACCGGGACAGAAAGAGTTTCACCCCTCCACTTT
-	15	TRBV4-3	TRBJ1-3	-	CASSRTMGGRDTIYF	TGCGCCAGCAGCCGGACCATGGGAGGGAGGGACACCATATATTTT
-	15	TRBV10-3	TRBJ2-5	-	CAISESQTGRETQYF	TGTGCCATCAGTGAATCCCAGACAGGCCGGGAGACCCAGTACTTC
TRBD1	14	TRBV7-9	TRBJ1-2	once	CASSLADRAYGYTF	TGTGCCAGCAGCTTAGCGGACAGGGCCTATGGCTACACCTTC
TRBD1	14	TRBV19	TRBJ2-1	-	CASSTSTGFNEQFF	TGTGCCAGTAGTACTTCGACAGGGTTTAATGAGCAGTTCTTC
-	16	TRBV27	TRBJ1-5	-	CASSLSRGTSNQPQHF	TGTGCCAGCAGTTTATCGAGAGGTACTAGCAATCAGCCCCAGCATTTT
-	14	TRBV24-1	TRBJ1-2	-	CATSEQGRNYGYTF	TGTGCCACCAGTGAACAGGGACGGAATTATGGCTACACCTTC
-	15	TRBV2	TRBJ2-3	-	CASSERRGEADTQYF	TGTGCCAGCAGTGAAAGGCGAGGGGAGGCAGATACGCAGTATTTT
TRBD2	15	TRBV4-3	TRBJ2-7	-	CASSQDWTRGDEQYF	TGCGCCAGCAGCCAAGATTGGACTAGAGGCGACGAGCAGTACTTC
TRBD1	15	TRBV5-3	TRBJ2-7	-	CARSQQGLSSYEQYF	TGTGCCAGAAGTCAACAGGGGTTAAGCTCCTACGAGCAGTACTTC
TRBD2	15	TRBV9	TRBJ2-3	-	CASSVELAGIDTQYF	TGTGCCAGCAGCGTAGAACTAGCGGGAATAGATACGCAGTATTTT
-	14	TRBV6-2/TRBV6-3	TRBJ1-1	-	CASSLQALNTEAFF	TGTGCCAGCAGCCTACAGGCTTTGAACACTGAAGCTTTCTTT
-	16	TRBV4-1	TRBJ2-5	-	CASSQDGGWSDGTQYF	TGCGCCAGCAGCCAAGATGGGGGGTGGAGTGACGGGACCCAGTACTTC
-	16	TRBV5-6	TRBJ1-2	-	CASNFLGISSNYGYTF	TGTGCCAGCAACTTCCTAGGCATCAGTTCTAACTATGGCTACACCTTC
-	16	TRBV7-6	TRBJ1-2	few	CASSEFVTESNYGYTF	TGTGCCAGCAGCGAGTTCGTGACAGAGTCTAACTATGGCTACACCTTC